These 10 T cell receptor beta chains came from one sample sequenced in a study of T cell repertoires in cytomegalovirus infection. Each CDR3 protein is one row after TCRdb ran MiXCR on the reads. The sample consists of hundreds of thousands of distinct CDR3 sequences, 20% to 25% of them appearing once. Material: CD8+ T cells from PBMCs. The receptors derive from a human donor in good health (CMV status not recorded). Some clones in this sample may be carry-over from other donors' samples.

This clonotype showed up many times. The gene calls are TRBV7-3 and TRBJ1-1; 12 bases are a match to TRBD1. V gave up 5 bases and J gave up 7 bases; unmatched junction bases: 14. The CDR3 spans 17 residues. Germline V gene data show CDR1 as SGHTA and CDR2 as FQGTGA. CDR3 in DNA: TGTGCCAGCAGCCCGGGACAGGGGGCGGCCGGTAGCGGTGAAGCTTTCTTT. The encoded protein is CASSPGQGAAGSGEAFF.

This clonotype was counted ten times or more. The chain has TRBV7-9 and TRBJ2-7, with D unresolved. The CDR3 is made up of 15 amino acids. The V end was cut by 1 base, the J end by 1 base, with 11 bases between. Per germline, CDR1 SEHNR and CDR2 FQNEAQ (reference sequence). The CDR3 DNA follows: TGTGCCAGCAGCTTAGTTTCTACAGAGTCCTACGAGCAGTACGTC. It yields the protein CASSLVSTESYEQYV.

This chain uses TRBV7-2 with TRBJ2-7; unclear D gene. This CDR3 contains 14 residues. Germline assignment: CDR1 SGHTA and CDR2 FQGNSA. Trimming took 2 bases from V and 3 from J, leaving 11 bases between them. Here the CDR3 reads CASSLSPSSYEQYV. In DNA form, the CDR3 reads TGTGCCAGCAGCTTAAGCCCTTCTAGCTACGAGCAGTACGTC.

Remarks on this clonotype: Germline and junction disagree at one end, which may indicate a read error. This chain links TRBV6-4 with TRBJ1-2; 7 bases are a match to TRBD1. Germline CDR1 reads MRHNA; CDR2 reads SNTAGT. This CDR3 has 13 residues. As DNA, the CDR3 is TGTGCCAGCAATGACGAGGAGGGGGCTGGCTACACCTTC. Protein sequence: CASNDEEGAGYTF.

The rearrangement joins TRBV14 to TRBJ1-2; possible D gene TRBD1, 5 bases. Trimming pared 4 bases from V and 7 bases from J, leaving 16 bases between. CDR1 and CDR2 (germline): SGHDN, FVKESK. CDR3 length: 14 residues. Written as DNA, the CDR3 is TGTGCCAGCAGCCCTCGGGAGGGGCGGGTTGGCTACACCTTC. This sequence encodes CASSPREGRVGYTF.

This clonotype was counted a single time. CDR3 sequence (DNA): TGTGCCAGCAGTTTAGGTAGCGGGGCCTCCTACGAGCAGTACGTC. The encoded protein is CASSLGSGASYEQYV. The chain carries TRBV28 and TRBJ2-7; 8 nucleotides match TRBD2. The germline CDR1 and CDR2 sequences are MDHEN and SYDVKM. After removal of 2 bases from V and 0 bases from J, the junction contained 3 bases not matched to a gene. The CDR3 has 15 amino acids.

This clonotype was seen ten or more times. This chain joins TRBV5-4 and TRBJ1-6; tentative D call: TRBD1 (6 bases). V lost 3 bases, J lost 9 bases, and 16 bases lay in between. CDR3 length: 15 residues. Looked up from germline, CDR1 is SGHNT and CDR2 is YYREEE (reference sequence). The CDR3 reads CASSSQGQLSSPLHF. The CDR3 DNA sequence: TGTGCCAGCAGCTCGCAAGGACAGCTTAGTTCACCCCTCCACTTT. Full variable domain (missing parts from reference TRBV5-4 and TRBJ1-6): ETGVTQSPTHLIKTRGQQVTLRCSSQSGHNTVSWYQQALGQGPQFIFQYYREEENGRGNFPPRFSGLQFPNYSSELNVNALELDDSALYLCASSSQGQLSSPLHFGNGTRLTVT.

In this sample, this clonotype turned up a few times. The V and J genes are TRBV12-3 or TRBV12-4 and TRBJ2-2; 9 bases are shared with TRBD1. V lost 7 bases and J lost 4; bases outside the gene matches: 16. The CDR3 is 18 amino acids. Written as DNA, the CDR3 is TGTGCCAGCACTTTTAGACAGGGGGTATTCACGAGCACCGGGGAGCTGTTTTTT. Amino acid sequence: CASTFRQGVFTSTGELFF.

This chain connects TRBV6-6 to TRBJ2-1; TRBD1 matches at 9 bases. CDR1 is MNHNY and CDR2 is SVGAGI in the germline V gene (reference sequence). The CDR3 runs to 14 residues. V lost 0 bases and J lost 8; bases outside the gene matches: 2. In DNA form, the CDR3 reads TGTGCCAGCAGTTACTCGGACAGGGGCCATGAGCAGTTCTTC. It specifies CASSYSDRGHEQFF.

The CDR3 reads CASSPAGGSSQQFF. CDR3 DNA sequence: TGTGCCAGCAGCCCTGCCGGGGGGTCGAGCCAGCAGTTCTTC. This chain joins TRBV5-6 and TRBJ2-1, with 7 bases identical to TRBD2. V lost 4 bases and J lost 11; bases outside the gene matches: 12. The V gene's germline CDR1 is SGHDT and CDR2 YYEEEE. The CDR3 covers 14 residues.